A single sample gave rise to the 19 T cell receptor beta chains below, sequenced in a study of T-cell reconstitution after alpha-beta-depleted transplantation in children. It was with unique molecular identifiers that the TCRbeta library was prepared. MiXCR, run by TCRdb on the PCR reads, gives a single entry per CDR3 protein. In the table there are about 480,000 distinct CDR3 sequences, approximately 12% of which are singletons. Here the sequenced sample was PBMCs from the stem cell graft donor, taken from the stem cell graft. The receptors were gathered from a human donor who donated a stem cell graft to a child with combined immunodeficiency.

In this sample, this clonotype turned up many times. The rearrangement uses TRBV24-1 and TRBJ2-4, with TRBD2 identical over 7 bases. V lost 0 bases to trimming and J lost 4 bases; unmatched junction nucleotides: 17. CDR1 is KGHDR, CDR2 SFDVKD, per germline. This CDR3 has 20 residues. The CDR3 sequence is CATSDLCLAVRLGGKNIQYF. Written as DNA, the CDR3 is TGTGCCACCAGTGATTTGTGCCTAGCGGTTAGACTGGGGGGTAAAAACATTCAGTACTTC.

The chain combines TRBV5-1 with TRBJ2-5, with D possibly being TRBD2 (6 bases). V was pared by 3 bases and J by 0 bases, with 15 bases between. Germline loops: CDR1 SGHRS, CDR2 YFSETQ. CDR3 size: 16 residues. The CDR3 reads CASSSRGLAYQETQYF. The CDR3 DNA follows: TGCGCCAGCAGCTCTAGAGGGCTAGCGTACCAAGAGACCCAGTACTTC.

This clonotype came up a few times. The chain has TRBV6-6 and TRBJ1-6; 12 positions agree with TRBD1. The V gene's germline CDR1 is MNHNY and CDR2 SVGAGI (reference sequence). V lost 4 bases and J lost 3; bases outside the gene matches: 4. The CDR3 is made up of 17 amino acids. The CDR3 spells CASSFRDRGLYNSPLHF. The CDR3 DNA reads TGTGCCAGCAGTTTCCGGGACAGGGGGCTCTATAATTCACCCCTCCACTTT.

The rearrangement joins TRBV7-2 to TRBJ2-5; 10 bases align to TRBD2. The CDR3 has 16 amino acids. The J segment lost 7 bases and the V segment lost 1 base, leaving 9 bases of the junction unmatched. The germline V gene encodes CDR1 SGHTA and CDR2 FQGNSA. The CDR3 loop reads CASSLVSGGPPGTQYF. CDR3 in DNA: TGTGCCAGCAGCTTAGTTAGCGGGGGGCCTCCCGGGACCCAGTACTTC. Drawing the rest from reference TRBV7-2 and TRBJ2-5, the complete variable domain is GAGVSQSPSNKVTEKGKDVELRCDPISGHTALYWYRQSLGQGLEFLIYFQGNSAPDKSGLPSDRFSAERTGGSVSTLTIQRTQQEDSAVYLCASSLVSGGPPGTQYFGPGTRLLVL.

This clonotype was observed many times. V and J are TRBV4-3 and TRBJ2-3; 9 positions match TRBD2. The CDR3 consists of 17 residues. Trimming cost V 0 bases and J 2 bases; bases outside gene matches: 6. In germline, CDR1 is LGHNA, CDR2 YSLEER. This CDR3 is CASSQDSSGDLTDTQYF. CDR3 coding DNA: TGCGCCAGCAGCCAAGATTCTAGCGGGGATCTCACAGATACGCAGTATTTT.

This clonotype came up many times. Here the CDR3 reads CATAGTSAYNEQFF. CDR3 sequence (DNA): TGTGCCACAGCGGGCACTAGCGCTTACAATGAGCAGTTCTTC. The rearrangement joins TRBV27 to TRBJ2-1, with 7 nucleotides matching TRBD2. Germline-derived CDR1 and CDR2 are MNHEY and SMNVEV (reference sequence). The CDR3 length is 14 residues. The V segment lost 10 bases and the J segment 4 bases; nucleotides outside the gene matches: 10.

As regards this clonotype: As the CDR3 is not closed by the conserved phenylalanine or tryptophan, this likely results from a read error. This rearrangement joins TRBV6-1 to TRBJ1-3; D is unresolved. V was clipped by 5 bases and J by 0 bases, with 14 bases between them. Germline V lookup: CDR1 MNHNS, CDR2 SASEGT. CDR3 length: 16 residues. The CDR3 here is CASSRPAGSSGNTIYI. In nucleotides, the CDR3 is TGTGCCAGCAGTCGCCCGGCCGGGAGCTCTGGAAACACCATATATATT.

In this sample, this clonotype turned up many times. This sequence joins TRBV5-5 and TRBJ2-5, with 13 bases identical to TRBD2. Per germline, CDR1 SGHKS and CDR2 YYEKEE (reference sequence). Germline trimming cut 0 bases from V and 5 bases from J; bases unmatched to any gene: 7. This CDR3 has 17 amino acids. The CDR3 reads CASSLGPTTSGRETQYF. CDR3 sequence (DNA): TGTGCCAGCAGCTTGGGGCCCACGACTAGCGGGAGGGAGACCCAGTACTTC.

In this sample, this clonotype turned up a few times. The J gene is TRBJ2-1, the V gene TRBV6-2 or TRBV6-3; D may be TRBD2 (6 bases). The CDR3 consists of 16 residues. CDR1 MNHEY and CDR2 SVGEGT come from the germline V gene. V lost 0 bases and J lost 5, with 14 bases in between. DNA for the CDR3: TGTGCCAGCAGTTACTCTCTTAGCGGCCTGAACAATGAGCAGTTCTTC. The encoded protein is CASSYSLSGLNNEQFF.

This clonotype has a count of ten or more. The chain recombines TRBV27 with TRBJ2-7, with D perhaps being TRBD1 or TRBD2 (5 bases each). V dropped 3 bases and J dropped 4 bases, with 10 bases sitting between them. CDR1 is MNHEY, CDR2 SMNVEV, per germline (reference sequence). The length of the CDR3 is 13 residues. CDR3 DNA sequence: TGTGCCAGCAGTTTGAGAGGGGTTTACGAGCAGTACTTC. It encodes CASSLRGVYEQYF.

V usage is TRBV25-1 and J usage is TRBJ2-1; TRBD2 aligns across 11 bases. Germline V gene sequence: CDR1 MGHDK, CDR2 SYGVNS. V was pared by 6 bases and J by 7 bases, with 14 bases of the junction left unmatched. This CDR3 comprises 17 residues. The DNA of the CDR3 is TGTGCCAGCAGCCGCATACAAGGGCCTAGCGGGAGGAATGAGCAGTTCTTC. This translates into CASSRIQGPSGRNEQFF. The full variable domain, with the rest looked up from reference TRBV25-1 and TRBJ2-1, is EADIYQTPRYLVIGTGKKITLECSQTMGHDKMYWYQQDPGMELHLIHYSYGVNSTEKGDLSSESTVSRIRTEHFPLTLESARPSHTSQYLCASSRIQGPSGRNEQFFGPGTRLTVL.

This clonotype came up many times. This chain joins TRBV27 and TRBJ2-1; maybe TRBD1 (5 bases). CDR3 size: 15 residues. V gave up 7 bases and J gave up 1 base, with 14 bases separating them. Germline CDR1 and CDR2: MNHEY and SMNVEV (reference sequence). The CDR3 DNA sequence: TGTGCCAGCAAACCTCTAGGGGATTCCTACAATGAGCAGTTCTTC. Translation gives CASKPLGDSYNEQFF.

This chain joins TRBV15 and TRBJ2-5; D possibly corresponds to TRBD1 (6 bases). With 2 bases removed from V and 1 base from J, the gap between germline ends came to 8 bases. The CDR3 is 14 amino acids. Per the germline V gene, CDR1 is LNHNV and CDR2 is YYDKDF (reference sequence). The DNA of the CDR3 is TGTGCCACCAGCAGAAACAGGGTCCAAGAGACCCAGTACTTC. This encodes CATSRNRVQETQYF.

This clonotype was seen ten or more times. V and J are TRBV7-9 and TRBJ2-1; 12 nucleotides agree with TRBD2. This CDR3 is 20 amino acids long. Trimming at V came to 1 base and at J to 3 bases, leaving 13 bases not matched to a gene. Germline CDR1 and CDR2: SEHNR and FQNEAQ (reference sequence). The DNA for the CDR3 is TGTGCCAGCAGCTTAGGACTAGCGGGGGATCCCCGCCCCGGCTACAATGAGCAGTTCTTC. This codes for CASSLGLAGDPRPGYNEQFF.

This chain uses TRBV7-9 with TRBJ2-7; TRBD1 matches 7 bases. The CDR3 spans 15 residues. With 0 bases clipped from V and 0 bases from J, the junction kept 2 bases outside the gene matches. Germline lookup yields CDR1 SEHNR and CDR2 FQNEAQ (reference sequence). This CDR3 reads CASSLATGASYEQYF. The CDR3 DNA sequence: TGTGCCAGCAGCTTAGCCACAGGGGCCTCCTACGAGCAGTACTTC. The whole variable domain, remainder taken from reference TRBV7-9 and TRBJ2-7, is DTGVSQNPRHKITKRGQNVTFRCDPISEHNRLYWYRQTLGQGPEFLTYFQNEAQLEKSRLLSDRFSAERPKGSFSTLEIQRTEQGDSAMYLCASSLATGASYEQYFGPGTRLTVT.

The chain joins TRBV9 to TRBJ2-5; D remains unclear. The V end lost 0 bases, the J end lost 4 bases, and 10 bases lay between the germline ends. The CDR3 is 14 residues long. Germline assignment: CDR1 SGDLS and CDR2 YYNGEE. The CDR3 coding sequence is TGTGCCAGCAGCGTAGTTGTCGACGGAGAGACCCAGTACTTC. Amino acids: CASSVVVDGETQYF.

This clonotype was counted only a few times. The genes are TRBV12-3 or TRBV12-4 and TRBJ2-3; 8 bases are a match to TRBD2. This CDR3 region has 15 residues. V shed 2 bases, J shed 6 bases, and the junction held 7 bases outside the gene matches. CDR3 in amino acids: CASSLRLGGVDTQYF. The CDR3 bases are TGTGCCAGCAGTTTAAGACTCGGGGGGGTCGATACGCAGTATTTT.

This clonotype appeared a few times. At one end the junction does not follow the germline gene, possibly because of a read error. The chain couples TRBV6-5 to TRBJ2-5, with no clear D. The germline gives CDR1 MNHEY, CDR2 SVGAGI. The CDR3 runs 13 residues. CDR3 bases: TGTGCCAGCAGTAACTCGGAGAGGGAGACCCAGTACTTC. It yields the protein CASSNSERETQYF.

This chain joins TRBV12-3 or TRBV12-4 and TRBJ2-3, with no clear D. The V gene lost 10 bases and the J gene lost 1 base, with 15 bases spanning the gap. The CDR3 runs 14 residues. In DNA, the CDR3 is TGTGCCACCCTAGTGGACCCTCGCACAGATACGCAGTATTTT. Translating gives CATLVDPRTDTQYF.